These T cell receptor beta chains were read from a single sample in a study of OX40 agonist ivuxolimab in advanced cancers. The assay was immunoSEQ multiplex PCR, and TCRdb's table has in-frame clones only and misses some. The data contain about 83,000 clones, roughly nine tenths of them singletons. This specimen was CD4+ or CD8+ T cells sorted from blood, taken in a trial of the OX40 agonist ivuxolimab. Source of these receptors: an adult with an advanced solid tumor such as melanoma, head and neck, liver or kidney cancer. The CDR3 runs from the conserved cysteine through the conserved F or W. The D gene is left open where the match is weak. Where a row states a size, it is once, few, many or the class of an expanded clone; other rows omit it.

>TRBD1|once|TRBJ1-5|TRBV30
CAWNTGTGHNQPQHF
TGTGCCTGGAACACCGGGACAGGCCACAATCAGCCCCAGCATTTT
>.|.|TRBJ2-3|TRBV27
CASSLSPLGTQYF
TGTGCCAGCAGTTTATCGCCCCTGGGTACGCAGTATTTT
>.|.|TRBJ2-1|TRBV9
CASSDRNYNEQFF
TGTGCCAGCAGCGACAGGAATTACAATGAGCAGTTCTTC
>TRBD1|.|TRBJ1-1|TRBV30
CALLVTGIIEAFF
TGTGCGCTATTAGTGACAGGGATAATTGAAGCTTTCTTT
>.|many|TRBJ2-5|TRBV12-5
CASGLYTFRETQYF
TGTGCTAGTGGTTTGTATACCTTCAGGGAGACCCAGTACTTC
>.|.|TRBJ2-7|TRBV19
CASSTSGVSYEQYF
TGTGCCAGTAGTACGTCAGGGGTCTCCTACGAGCAGTACTTC
>.|.|TRBJ1-5|TRBV5-7
CASSKERMNQPQHF
TGTGCCAGCAGCAAAGAACGCATGAATCAGCCCCAGCATTTT
>TRBD1|.|TRBJ1-5|TRBV5-1
CASSRQGGRPQHF
TGCGCCAGCAGCCGACAGGGAGGTAGGCCCCAGCATTTT
>.|.|TRBJ1-5|TRBV11-2
CASSLWGGGNQPQHF
TGTGCCAGCAGCTTATGGGGAGGCGGCAATCAGCCCCAGCATTTT
>.|.|TRBJ1-6|TRBV6-5
CASLAHYNSPLHF
TGTGCCAGCCTAGCGCATTATAATTCACCCCTCCACTTT
>.|.|TRBJ1-2|TRBV19
CASKQDWLNGYTF
TGTGCCAGTAAACAGGACTGGTTGAATGGCTACACCTTC
>.|.|TRBJ2-3|TRBV30
CAWSVRSDTQYF
TGTGCCTGGAGTGTACGGTCAGATACGCAGTATTTT
>TRBD2|.|TRBJ2-1|TRBV28
CASKIAGEFYEQFF
TGTGCCAGCAAAATAGCGGGGGAATTCTATGAGCAGTTCTTC
>TRBD2|.|TRBJ2-1|TRBV5-1
CASSYRLAALNEQFF
TGCGCCAGCAGCTACCGACTAGCGGCACTCAATGAGCAGTTCTTC
>TRBD2|.|TRBJ2-1|TRBV4-1
CASSQVEGTRTLRNEQFF
TGCGCCAGCAGCCAAGTGGAAGGGACTAGAACCCTTCGCAATGAGCAGTTCTTC
>.|once|TRBJ1-5|TRBV15
CATSRGSRESNQPQHF
TGTGCCACCAGCCGGGGGTCTAGGGAAAGCAATCAGCCCCAGCATTTT
>.|.|TRBJ2-1|TRBV5-6
CASSETTLTYNEQFF
TGTGCCAGCAGCGAAACTACCCTGACTTACAATGAGCAGTTCTTC
>.|.|TRBJ2-1|TRBV27
CASSFGWEQFF
TGTGCCAGCAGTTTTGGCTGGGAGCAGTTCTTC
>.|.|TRBJ2-7|TRBV28
CASTDPLTGPLDYEQYF
TGTGCCAGCACCGACCCATTGACGGGCCCCCTAGACTACGAGCAGTACTTC
>.|.|TRBJ2-2|TRBV4-1
CASSQVGELRGELFF
TGCGCCAGCAGCCAAGTTGGGGAACTAAGGGGGGAGCTGTTTTTT
>.|.|TRBJ2-2|TRBV5-6
CASSLAWQGNTGELFF
TGTGCCAGCAGCTTGGCCTGGCAGGGGAACACCGGGGAGCTGTTTTTT
>.|.|TRBJ2-7|TRBV27
CASSHSLSYEQYF
TGTGCCAGCAGTCACTCCTTATCCTACGAGCAGTACTTC
>TRBD1|.|TRBJ1-1|TRBV27
CASSSRTGVMNTEAFF
TGTGCCAGCAGTTCCCGGACAGGGGTTATGAACACTGAAGCTTTCTTT
>.|.|TRBJ2-3|TRBV2
CASAVYLGGTDTQYF
TGTGCCAGCGCGGTCTACTTGGGTGGCACAGATACGCAGTATTTT
>.|once|TRBJ2-3|TRBV19
CASSIEPLATDTQYF
TGTGCCAGTAGTATAGAGCCCCTAGCCACAGATACGCAGTATTTT
>.|.|TRBJ1-2|TRBV19
CASSIEGTDGYTF
TGTGCCAGTAGTATAGAGGGAACGGATGGCTACACCTTC
>.|.|TRBJ1-1|TRBV19
CASSISGRWGLNTEAFF
TGTGCCAGTAGTATATCTGGGCGGTGGGGTTTAAACACTGAAGCTTTCTTT
>.|.|TRBJ1-2|TRBV30
CAWSVWGREDGYTF
TGTGCCTGGAGTGTATGGGGCAGGGAAGATGGCTACACCTTC
>.|.|TRBJ1-2|TRBV28
CASSKRGVRYGYTF
TGTGCCAGCAGTAAGCGTGGGGTCCGGTATGGCTACACCTTC
>.|.|TRBJ2-1|TRBV7-3
CASSLTGTGDEQFF
TGTGCCAGCAGCTTAACGGGCACGGGGGATGAGCAGTTCTTC
>TRBD2|.|TRBJ2-1|TRBV7-3
CASSKLAGFYNEQFF
TGTGCCAGCAGCAAACTAGCGGGGTTTTACAATGAGCAGTTCTTC
>.|once|TRBJ1-1|TRBV19
CASSTAWSASEAFF
TGTGCCAGTAGTACCGCATGGTCTGCCTCTGAAGCTTTCTTT
>TRBD1|.|TRBJ1-1|TRBV28
CASSALTGRTEAFF
TGTGCCAGCAGTGCCTTGACAGGGCGAACTGAAGCTTTCTTT
>.|.|TRBJ2-7|TRBV4-3
CASSQARGGLSYEQYF
TGCGCCAGCAGCCAAGCCCGGGGCGGGCTTTCCTACGAGCAGTACTTC